These 32 T cell receptor beta chains were all obtained from the same sample, sequenced in a study of blood T cell repertoires in COVID-19. TCRdb keeps only in-frame clones here, not all; method: immunoSEQ multiplex PCR. The sample lists about 190,000 clones; approximately 84% were seen once. The material sequenced was PBMCs or T cells enriched from blood (not recorded which). The receptors derive from a woman in her twenties or thirties who had recovered from COVID-19.

V gene TRBV19 combines with J gene TRBJ1-1, with D tentatively TRBD1 (5 bases). The V and J ends lost 5 bases and 4 bases respectively, with 20 bases between them. CDR1 and CDR2 (germline): LNHDA, SQIVND (reference sequence). The CDR3 is 16 residues long. CDR3 region: CASSSRQQVPGTEAFF. CDR3 coding DNA: TGTGCCAGTAGTTCCCGTCAACAGGTTCCGGGCACTGAAGCTTTCTTT.

This clone was observed a few times. V usage is TRBV29-1 and J usage is TRBJ2-1; 7 positions match TRBD2. The CDR3 extends over 14 amino acids. Per the germline V gene, CDR1 is SQVTM and CDR2 is ANQGSEA. Trimming at V came to 8 bases and at J to 1 base, leaving 8 bases not matched to a gene. CDR3 bases: TGCAGCTTTAGAGTAGCGGGTTCCTACAATGAGCAGTTCTTC. Protein: CSFRVAGSYNEQFF.

The chain uses TRBV7-3 and TRBJ2-3, with D perhaps TRBD1 (7 bases). CDR1 is SGHTA and CDR2 is FQGTGA in the germline V gene. CDR3 size: 15 residues. V was pared by 4 bases and J by 2 bases, with 13 bases between. In DNA, the CDR3 is TGTGCCAGCAGCTCCTCAGGGGGGATCACAGATACGCAGTATTTT. Translated, it gives CASSSSGGITDTQYF. Complete variable domain (other parts from reference TRBV7-3 and TRBJ2-3): GAGVSQTPSNKVTEKGKYVELRCDPISGHTALYWYRQSLGQGPEFLIYFQGTGAADDSGLPNDRFFAVRPEGSVSTLKIQRTERGDSAVYLCASSSSGGITDTQYFGPGTRLTVL.

This chain uses TRBV19 with TRBJ1-5; D is possibly TRBD1 (5 bases). The CDR3 has 17 residues. Germline CDR1 and CDR2: LNHDA and SQIVND (reference sequence). V gave up 5 bases and J gave up 0 bases, with 17 bases separating them. DNA for the CDR3: TGTGCCAGTAGTCAAACGGGTGGACACAATAGCAATCAGCCCCAGCATTTT. Translating gives CASSQTGGHNSNQPQHF.

The chain joins TRBV7-3 to TRBJ2-7; 9 bases agree with TRBD2. Germline-derived CDR1 and CDR2 are SGHTA and FQGTGA. CDR3 length: 15 amino acids. V shed 4 bases and J 2 bases; nucleotides not matched to a gene: 6. The CDR3, as DNA: TGTGCCAGCAGCTCTCCGGGGACTAGCACCTACGAGCAGTACTTC. It encodes CASSSPGTSTYEQYF.

The V call is TRBV19, the J call TRBJ2-3; D gene ambiguous. CDR3 length: 13 residues. Trimming shortened V by 1 base and J by 3 bases, and 5 bases separated the two germline ends. Germline V gene sequence: CDR1 LNHDA, CDR2 SQIVND (reference sequence). CDR3 region: CASSIGRTDTQYF. CDR3 sequence (DNA): TGTGCCAGTAGTATAGGGCGGACAGATACGCAGTATTTT.

This chain uses TRBV29-1 with TRBJ1-2; 8 positions agree with TRBD1. CDR1 SQVTM and CDR2 ANQGSEA come from the germline V gene. CDR3 length: 15 amino acids. Unmatched junction bases numbered 11, after V lost 5 bases and J lost 3 bases. Here the CDR3 reads CSVRWTGPLDYGYTF. The CDR3 bases are TGCAGCGTTAGATGGACAGGGCCTCTAGACTATGGCTACACCTTC.

This clone was recorded only once. V is TRBV7-6 and J is TRBJ2-2; 8 bases match TRBD2. CDR3 length equals 15 residues. Germline-derived CDR1 and CDR2 are SGHVS and FNYEAQ. The ends lost 4 bases at V and 6 bases at J; junction bases unmatched: 7. The CDR3 DNA reads as TGTGCCAGCAGCTGGTTAGCGGGGACCCCCGGGGAGCTGTTTTTT. Its protein product is CASSWLAGTPGELFF.

This chain uses TRBV4-2 with TRBJ1-1, with 8 bases identical to TRBD1. The CDR3 is 17 residues long. Trimming cost V 3 bases and J 1 base; bases outside gene matches: 10. Per germline, CDR1 LGHNA and CDR2 YNFKEQ. CDR3 region: CASSHGALGQENTEAFF. The CDR3 coding sequence is TGTGCCAGCAGCCACGGGGCCCTGGGACAGGAGAACACTGAAGCTTTCTTT.

The chain combines TRBV19 with TRBJ1-4; perhaps TRBD1 as D (6 bases). In germline, CDR1 is LNHDA, CDR2 SQIVND (reference sequence). Trimming cost V 7 bases and J 6 bases, with 12 bases left between them. This CDR3 comprises 13 residues. The CDR3 protein is CASTWAGDEKLFF. For the CDR3, the DNA is TGTGCCAGTACGTGGGCAGGGGATGAAAAACTGTTTTTT.

The chain is built from TRBV19 and TRBJ1-4; 11 nucleotides line up with TRBD1. The germline gives CDR1 LNHDA, CDR2 SQIVND (reference sequence). This CDR3 spans 14 amino acids. V was pared by 4 bases and J by 8 bases, with 3 bases of the junction left unmatched. The CDR3 DNA sequence: TGTGCCAGTAGTACGGGACAGGGGGGAGAAAAACTGTTTTTT. It specifies CASSTGQGGEKLFF.

CDR3 loop: CASSVGLAGTYEQYF. CDR3 bases: TGTGCCAGCAGCGTAGGTCTAGCGGGAACCTACGAGCAGTACTTC. V is TRBV9 and J is TRBJ2-7; 9 positions match TRBD2. V was pared by 0 bases and J by 2 bases, with 3 bases of the junction left unmatched. Germline CDR1 and CDR2: SGDLS and YYNGEE. This CDR3 comprises 15 residues. Using reference TRBV9 and TRBJ2-7 for the parts outside the CDR3, the full variable domain is DSGVTQTPKHLITATGQRVTLRCSPRSGDLSVYWYQQSLDQGLQFLIQYYNGEERAKGNILERFSAQQFPDLHSELNLSSLELGDSALYFCASSVGLAGTYEQYFGPGTRLTVT.

V and J are TRBV18 and TRBJ2-3, with D unclear. Germline V gene data show CDR1 as KGHSH and CDR2 as LQKENI. Trimming pared 1 base from V and 0 bases from J, leaving 5 bases between. The CDR3 has 14 residues. The CDR3 nucleotides are TGTGCCAGCTCACCACGGGCAAGCACAGATACGCAGTATTTT. Its protein product is CASSPRASTDTQYF.

This chain connects TRBV4-1 to TRBJ1-2; 7 bases map to TRBD1. From germline, CDR1 is MGHRA and CDR2 YSYEKL. The ends lost 4 bases at V and 0 bases at J; junction bases unmatched: 2. The CDR3 is 14 residues long. The CDR3 DNA reads TGCGCCAGCAGCCCAGGGACAGCTAACTATGGCTACACCTTC. Translating it yields CASSPGTANYGYTF.

V is TRBV6-5 and J is TRBJ1-1; 9 bases match TRBD1. Trimming took 4 bases from V and 4 from J; bases not matched to a gene: 4. The V gene's germline CDR1 is MNHEY and CDR2 SVGAGI. The CDR3 is made up of 14 amino acids. CDR3: CASSWGQGRTEAFF. The CDR3 DNA follows: TGTGCCAGCAGTTGGGGACAGGGACGCACTGAAGCTTTCTTT.

The chain uses TRBV4-2 and TRBJ1-3, with 8 positions matching TRBD1. Germline V gene data show CDR1 as LGHNA and CDR2 as YNFKEQ. The CDR3 has 18 residues. The junction had 8 bases not matched to a gene; V was cut back by 1 base and J by 0 bases. The CDR3 protein is CASSQGGTGWGSGNTIYF. Here the CDR3 DNA reads TGTGCCAGCAGCCAAGGAGGGACAGGTTGGGGCTCTGGAAACACCATATATTTT.

This clone turned up a few times. The rearrangement links TRBV15 to TRBJ1-1; D may be TRBD1 (5 bases). CDR1 and CDR2 from the germline V gene are LNHNV and YYDKDF (reference sequence). This CDR3 region has 15 residues. V lost 1 base and J 5 bases, leaving 14 bases between the germline ends. CDR3 in DNA: TGTGCCACCAGCAGAGTTCGAAAGGGGCCAACTGAAGCTTTCTTT. Translated: CATSRVRKGPTEAFF.

V is TRBV11-2 and J is TRBJ2-5, with 7 positions matching TRBD1. V shed 6 bases and J 5 bases; nucleotides not matched to a gene: 12. The CDR3 has 15 residues. Per germline, CDR1 SGHAT and CDR2 FQNNGV. The CDR3 reads CASSYRTGLGETQYF. DNA for the CDR3: TGTGCCAGCAGTTATAGGACAGGCCTCGGTGAGACCCAGTACTTC.

Concerning this clone itself: Other nucleotide sequences in the sample specify the same CDR3. The V gene is TRBV5-1, the J gene TRBJ1-4, with a weak D call TRBD1 (5 bases). Trimming took off 1 base at V and 2 bases at J, with 6 bases between the two ends. CDR1 is SGHRS and CDR2 is YFSETQ in the germline V gene. The length of the CDR3 is 14 residues. The CDR3 sequence: CASSLRGTNEKLFF. Written as DNA, the CDR3 is TGCGCCAGCAGCTTGCGGGGGACTAATGAAAAACTGTTTTTT.

The chain uses TRBV19 and TRBJ1-1, with TRBD1 matching over 10 bases. The germline V gene has CDR1 LNHDA and CDR2 SQIVND (reference sequence). V dropped 5 bases and J dropped 5; count of bases not matched to a gene: 14. CDR3 size: 17 residues. The CDR3 sequence: CASSPRDRGTRGTEAFF. Here the CDR3 DNA reads TGTGCCAGTAGTCCTAGGGACAGGGGAACGCGTGGAACTGAAGCTTTCTTT.

This clone has just one count. The chain has TRBV28 and TRBJ1-1; no clear D gene. The CDR3 runs to 11 residues. V gave up 5 bases and J gave up 6 bases, with 7 bases separating them. The germline V gene encodes CDR1 MDHEN and CDR2 SYDVKM. CDR3 loop: CASSGLAEAFF. CDR3 DNA: TGTGCCAGCAGTGGGCTCGCTGAAGCTTTCTTT.

The chain joins TRBV6-5 to TRBJ2-7, with 7 nucleotides matching TRBD1. With V trimmed by 6 bases and J by 6 bases, 2 bases remained unmatched. CDR1 and CDR2 from the germline V gene are MNHEY and SVGAGI. The CDR3 covers 11 residues. This chain's CDR3 is CASRRQGEQYF. The CDR3 DNA reads TGTGCCAGCAGGCGACAGGGCGAGCAGTACTTC.

This clone occurred once. The V call is TRBV7-2, the J call TRBJ2-1, with 10 positions matching TRBD2. Per germline, CDR1 SGHTA and CDR2 FQGNSA. The CDR3 spans 14 residues. The trim removed 0 bases at V and 12 bases at J, leaving 5 bases unmatched. CDR3 loop: CASSLAGAGGGQFF. The CDR3 bases are TGTGCCAGCAGCTTAGCCGGAGCGGGAGGGGGGCAGTTCTTC.

V gene TRBV6-5 combines with J gene TRBJ1-2, with D tentatively TRBD1 (5 bases). Germline CDR1 and CDR2: MNHEY and SVGAGI. V lost 8 bases and J lost 4, with 20 bases in between. There are 15 residues in the CDR3. The CDR3 is CASRIYIGQGYGYTF. CDR3 nucleotide sequence: TGTGCCAGCCGTATATATATCGGGCAGGGCTATGGCTACACCTTC.

This chain connects TRBV3-1 (or the pseudogene TRBV3-2) to TRBJ2-5; D might be TRBD2 (6 bases). This CDR3 is 14 amino acids long. V was trimmed by 1 base and J by 2 bases, leaving 8 bases between them. Germline assignment: CDR1 LGHDT and CDR2 YNNKEL (reference sequence). The CDR3 loop is CASSQGRGQETQYF. In nucleotides, the CDR3 is TGTGCCAGCAGCCAAGGGAGGGGACAAGAGACCCAGTACTTC.

This sequence joins TRBV29-1 and TRBJ2-3; a weak D match, TRBD2 (6 bases). CDR3 size: 14 residues. V was shortened by 3 bases and J by 0 bases, with 10 bases between the two germline ends. Germline V lookup: CDR1 SQVTM, CDR2 ANQGSEA. For the CDR3, the DNA is TGCAGCGTTGAGCGGGAAGCTAGCACAGATACGCAGTATTTT. Its protein is CSVEREASTDTQYF.

The chain couples TRBV6-5 to TRBJ1-6; possible D gene TRBD1, 6 bases. CDR1 is MNHEY and CDR2 is SVGAGI in the germline V gene. V was pared by 4 bases and J by 12 bases, with 13 bases between. This CDR3 is built from 13 residues. The CDR3 spells CASSFWTAQPLHF. In nucleotides, the CDR3 is TGTGCCAGCAGTTTTTGGACAGCCCAACCCCTCCACTTT.

The J gene is TRBJ2-7, the V gene TRBV24-1, with a weak D call TRBD1 (5 bases). The CDR3 is made up of 14 amino acids. Germline V CDR1 and CDR2: KGHDR, SFDVKD. Trimming removed 1 base from V and 2 bases from J, with 8 bases in between. DNA of the CDR3: TGTGCCACCAGTGATTTAACAGGAACCTACGAGCAGTACTTC. Protein: CATSDLTGTYEQYF.

There are many counts of this clone. The chain employs TRBV6-6 and TRBJ1-6; D is ambiguous. Germline values: CDR1 MNHNY, CDR2 SVGAGI (reference sequence). V was cut by 4 bases and J by 2 bases, with 6 bases left in between. This CDR3 contains 14 residues. The CDR3, as DNA: TGTGCCAGCAGTTCCGTCCCCTATAATTCACCCCTCCACTTT. It encodes CASSSVPYNSPLHF.

The rearrangement joins TRBV30 to TRBJ1-1; the D is unclear. Looked up from germline, CDR1 is GTSNPN and CDR2 is SVGIG (reference sequence). Trimming removed 0 bases from V and 1 base from J, with 9 bases in between. The CDR3 consists of 14 residues. The CDR3 nucleotides read TGTGCCTGGAGTGTCGTCCCACAGAACACTGAAGCTTTCTTT. Protein sequence: CAWSVVPQNTEAFF.

This chain links TRBV28 with TRBJ1-1; D possibly corresponds to TRBD1 (6 bases). V lost 6 bases, J lost 1 base, and 12 bases lay in between. CDR1 is MDHEN, CDR2 SYDVKM, per germline. This CDR3 spans 14 amino acids. This CDR3 is CASSLTGSNTEAFF. For the CDR3, the DNA is TGTGCCAGCAGCTTGACAGGCTCGAACACTGAAGCTTTCTTT.

The chain has TRBV7-2 and TRBJ1-5, with 8 positions matching TRBD1. This CDR3 comprises 18 residues. V gave up 5 bases and J gave up 0 bases; unmatched junction bases: 12. In germline, CDR1 is SGHTA, CDR2 FQGNSA. CDR3 amino acids: CASSPRADRAYSNQPQHF. Written as DNA, the CDR3 is TGTGCCAGCAGCCCTAGGGCGGACAGGGCTTATAGCAATCAGCCCCAGCATTTT. Supplemented by reference TRBV7-2 and TRBJ1-5, the full variable domain reads GAGVSQSPSNKVTEKGKDVELRCDPISGHTALYWYRQSLGQGLEFLIYFQGNSAPDKSGLPSDRFSAERTGGSVSTLTIQRTQQEDSAVYLCASSPRADRAYSNQPQHFGDGTRLSIL.